Presented here are 26 T cell receptor beta chains from one specimen sequenced in a study of monozygotic twins with inflammatory bowel disease. TCRdb reanalyzed the 5' RACE reads and collapses them to one entry per CDR3 protein, without DNA. The sample table sets out 420,000 or so distinct CDR3 sequences. Sequencing was done on a sample of blood. The receptor source for this set is a human donor with ulcerative colitis or Crohn's disease, or a healthy co-twin of an affected twin (not recorded which).

J is TRBJ2-5 and V is TRBV6-5. Germline V gives CDR1 MNHEY, CDR2 SVGAGI. This CDR3 is built from 16 residues. CDR3 loop: CASSNSNGGDQETQYF.

This chain uses TRBV20-1 with TRBJ1-2. Germline V gives CDR1 DFQATT, CDR2 SNEGSKA (reference sequence). The length of the CDR3 is 12 residues. CDR3: CSARERLYGYTF.

The V and J genes are TRBV5-4 and TRBJ2-3; TCRdb's assignment of TRBD2 cannot be checked, as there is no DNA. CDR1 and CDR2 from the germline V gene are SGHNT and YYREEE (reference sequence). The CDR3 runs 18 residues. This chain's CDR3 is CASSLVASGGATTDTQYF.

The chain has TRBV19 and TRBJ2-1. The CDR3 consists of 16 residues. Germline V CDR1 and CDR2: LNHDA, SQIVND (reference sequence). The CDR3 loop is CASSRTKQSSYNEQFF.

CDR3 in amino acids: CSIIRLAGLTDTQYF. V is TRBV29-1 and J is TRBJ2-3; TCRdb indicates TRBD2, and absent DNA this call remains unverified. The CDR3 is 15 amino acids. Germline V CDR1 and CDR2: SQVTM, ANQGSEA.

The V and J genes are TRBV28 and TRBJ1-4; TCRdb picks TRBD1, but there is no DNA to check that call. The germline V gene encodes CDR1 MDHEN and CDR2 SYDVKM. This CDR3 is 14 amino acids long. This CDR3 reads CASSLWGANEKLFF.

The chain recombines TRBV6-6 with TRBJ1-1; TCRdb lists TRBD1, though no DNA is available to test this call. The length of the CDR3 is 14 residues. Germline values: CDR1 MNHNY, CDR2 SVGAGI (reference sequence). CDR3 sequence reads: CASSSTGDVTEAFF.

The J gene is TRBJ1-1, the V gene TRBV12-3 or TRBV12-4; TCRdb reports TRBD1, a call that lacks DNA to check it against. There are 14 residues in the CDR3. The CDR3 is CASSSQGGNTEAFF.

The chain carries TRBV20-1 and TRBJ1-5. CDR1 and CDR2 (germline): DFQATT, SNEGSKA (reference sequence). This CDR3 comprises 15 residues. The CDR3: CSARQSLRRNQPQHF.

The chain joins TRBV7-2 to TRBJ1-1. Germline V gene lookup returns CDR1 SGHTA and CDR2 FQGNSA. The CDR3 runs 14 residues. This chain's CDR3 is CASRLWTLNTEAFF.

The CDR3 sequence is CASSLRSRGRGETQYF. This chain joins TRBV27 and TRBJ2-5; TCRdb calls TRBD1, which cannot be checked without DNA. Looked up from germline, CDR1 is MNHEY and CDR2 is SMNVEV (reference sequence). The CDR3 has 16 residues.

The chain links TRBV12-3 or TRBV12-4 to TRBJ1-1. This CDR3 comprises 14 residues. The CDR3 region is CASSPGLTDTEAFF.

This chain uses TRBV27 with TRBJ2-1; with no DNA, the TCRdb D assignment of TRBD1 cannot be verified. Germline assignment: CDR1 MNHEY and CDR2 SMNVEV (reference sequence). The CDR3 has 16 residues. CDR3 sequence reads: CASSLRAGTAVNEQFF.

The chain joins TRBV12-3 or TRBV12-4 to TRBJ2-7. The CDR3 extends over 13 amino acids. The chain's CDR3 is CASRVSGTYEQYF.

The V call is TRBV29-1, the J call TRBJ1-2; checking the TCRdb D call of TRBD1 is not possible without DNA. CDR3 length: 13 amino acids. CDR1 and CDR2 from the germline V gene are SQVTM and ANQGSEA. CDR3: CSGLVQGDYGYTF.

The V gene is TRBV5-1, the J gene TRBJ2-5; TCRdb's D call, TRBD2, is unchecked because there is no DNA. Germline loops: CDR1 SGHRS, CDR2 YFSETQ. The CDR3 extends over 16 amino acids. The CDR3 reads CASSRTPLAGTETQYF.

The chain links TRBV6-1 to TRBJ2-7; the TCRdb call, TRBD2, lacks DNA for checking. The CDR3 length is 17 residues. In germline, CDR1 is MNHNS, CDR2 SASEGT. CDR3 residues: CASRPGLADLFSYEQYF.

The J gene is TRBJ2-3, the V gene TRBV11-2; the D call from TCRdb, TRBD1, cannot be confirmed without DNA. Germline values: CDR1 SGHAT, CDR2 FQNNGV. CDR3 size: 15 residues. CDR3: CASSPGRWDTDTQYF.

CDR3 protein: CASSRGAGAGELFF. The chain couples TRBV6-2 or TRBV6-3 to TRBJ2-2; TCRdb returns TRBD1, unconfirmable since there is no DNA. The V gene's germline CDR1 is MNHEY and CDR2 SVGEGT. This CDR3 region has 14 residues.

This chain uses TRBV9 with TRBJ2-3. The CDR3 consists of 14 residues. The germline V gene has CDR1 SGDLS and CDR2 YYNGEE. The CDR3 region is CASSVEVSTDTQYF. The full variable domain, rest sourced from reference TRBV9 and TRBJ2-3, is DSGVTQTPKHLITATGQRVTLRCSPRSGDLSVYWYQQSLDQGLQFLIQYYNGEERAKGNILERFSAQQFPDLHSELNLSSLELGDSALYFCASSVEVSTDTQYFGPGTRLTVL.

The V gene is TRBV29-1, the J gene TRBJ2-3; the D gene TCRdb calls, TRBD2, cannot be checked with no DNA. The CDR3 runs 15 residues. Germline V gene sequence: CDR1 SQVTM, CDR2 ANQGSEA. The CDR3 sequence is CSVGGALTGTDTQYF.

The J gene is TRBJ1-1, the V gene TRBV7-2; without DNA, the TCRdb call of TRBD1 cannot be checked. The germline gives CDR1 SGHTA, CDR2 FQGNSA. The CDR3 is made up of 14 amino acids. CDR3 protein: CASSLRGAGTEAFF.

V gene TRBV29-1 combines with J gene TRBJ1-5. The germline CDR1 and CDR2 sequences are SQVTM and ANQGSEA. The CDR3 consists of 12 residues. The CDR3 reads CSVAGYNQPQHF.

The chain is built from TRBV27 and TRBJ2-1; lacking DNA, the TRBD2 call made by TCRdb goes unchecked. Per germline, CDR1 MNHEY and CDR2 SMNVEV (reference sequence). The CDR3 sequence is 18 residues long. The CDR3 reads CASSFLTSGRMGYNEQFF.

The chain links TRBV4-3 to TRBJ2-2; the D gene TCRdb calls, TRBD1, cannot be checked with no DNA. The CDR3 is 15 amino acids. Looked up from germline, CDR1 is LGHNA and CDR2 is YSLEER. The CDR3 reads CASSQHTGVAGELFF.

The chain is built from TRBV6-5 and TRBJ2-5; as DNA is missing, the TRBD2 call by TCRdb cannot be tested. This CDR3 contains 15 residues. Germline values: CDR1 MNHEY, CDR2 SVGAGI. The chain's CDR3 is CASSWGTSGRETQYF.